This TCR beta chain was identified in a study of identifying expanded T cells in peripheral blood (dated by TCRdb to about 2019). As for the study more broadly: Technical replicates were generated by sequencing separate aliquots of the same genomic DNA pool, with four replicates compared pairwise.

V is pared back by 6 bases and J by 7 bases, with 10 bases lying between the germline termini. Reading the germline V gene gives CDR1 MNHNS and CDR2 SASEGT. From its cysteine to its phenylalanine, the CDR3 spans 13 amino acids. Of all the DNA, just the CDR3 is kept, 39 bases in frame from base 1. During the collection period, no infections or other immune events were recorded for the healthy donors. Blood repertoires from healthy donors were used as a training cohort for calibrating time-dependent variance in a beta-binomial model of differential abundance of T-cell clones. The training cohort included approximately 10 healthy donors, of whom 3 were female and 7 were male. On average the donors were 43 years old, and their ages spanned roughly 29 to 70 years. Whole blood was collected from each healthy donor at three time points spaced 2 to 3 weeks apart and obtained from a commercial supplier. For immunosequencing, genomic DNA was extracted from whole blood that had not been sorted.

A note on this clone: What antigen it recognizes has not been identified. One base away there is no much larger clone; base qualities are not given.

Summary of the overall study and its limitations: Across all healthy-donor time intervals, the beta-binomial model significantly cut both the number of clones called differentially abundant and the false-positive rate. The binomial model flagged 0.9 to 1.5 differentially abundant clones between technical replicates, compared with approximately 16 over approximately 2 weeks and 19 over four weeks. The authors expected biological variance in healthy repertoires might increase further over much longer intervals such as months to years. Variance in clone template counts between roughly 2-week samples significantly increased with total template count across all healthy donors.

TCRbeta CDR3 regions were profiled by bias-controlled multiplex PCR amplification of genomic DNA with the immunoSEQ Assay. Turning to the authors' computational methods: The absolute abundance of each unique TCRbeta CDR3 region was quantified after sequences were collapsed and filtered. Differential abundance was tested with a binomial (Fisher-equivalent) model and with a beta-binomial model adding time-dependent variance fitted from healthy donors. Clones with fewer than 5 combined templates were removed, and a clone was called differentially abundant if the clone's Benjamini-Hochberg FDR was below 0.01. Using the form v = (b*log(k)+a)^2, the beta-binomial variance was modeled as a function of the total template count across the two samples. Drawn from immuneACCESS, this table holds only the in-frame rearrangements with V and J called that TCRdb kept. Clones are partly lost; checked studies trace under half to an unresolved V gene and leave the rest unexplained. The DNA gave D and trimming, while V, J and clone size come from that table. In this sample the table shows 75,000 to 95,000 clones, 80% to 90% of which occur a single time. The ten top clones hold around 7% of the sample.

The sequence is built from TRBV6-1 and TRBJ1-6, with TRBD1 perhaps the D gene, on 6 matching bases. The TCR sequence derives from a person aged 18 to 75 in good health. The sequencing sample was made of blood. The DNA sequence is as follows: TGTGCCAGCAGCCGGGACAAAAATTCACCCCTCCACTTT. Its protein is CASSRDKNSPLHF.